A selection of T cell receptor beta chains follows, all from one sample in a study of neurological immune-mediated disorders. TCRdb reanalysed the 5' RACE reads using MiXCR and keeps one entry per CDR3 protein. Counted here are about 55,000 distinct CDR3 sequences, under 5% occurring once; the ten biggest clones make up 1.9%. The sequencing input was CD4+ T cells from blood. Source of these receptors: a middle-aged woman with multiple sclerosis. Both conserved end residues are part of each CDR3. D genes are given only for firm matches. Rows give clone size only sometimes, using once, few, many, or a class for an expanded clone.

J: TRBJ2-2; D: TRBD1; V: TRBV5-1; length: 15; size: few; DNA: TGCGCCAGCAGCTTTGCAGGGGGCGACACCGGGGAGCTGTTTTTT; CDR3: CASSFAGGDTGELFF
J: TRBJ1-1; D: TRBD1; V: TRBV3-1; length: 15; size: many; DNA: TGTGCCAGCAGCCTAACGGGACAGGGATACACTGAAGCTTTCTTT; CDR3: CASSLTGQGYTEAFF
J: TRBJ1-2; D: TRBD1; V: TRBV6-5; length: 23; size: many; DNA: TGTGCCAGCAGTTACTCGACCTTGGAGTGGAGCCGAGGTACGCGACAGGGGAACTATGGCTACACCTTC; CDR3: CASSYSTLEWSRGTRQGNYGYTF
J: TRBJ1-2; D: TRBD1; V: TRBV5-1; length: 13; size: many; DNA: TGCGCCAGCAGCTTGGGATGGACAGGGGGCTACACCTTC; CDR3: CASSLGWTGGYTF
J: TRBJ2-2; D: NA; V: TRBV2; length: 14; size: many; DNA: TGTGCCAGCAAGGGAACTCAACAAACCGGGGAGCTGTTTTTT; CDR3: CASKGTQQTGELFF
J: TRBJ1-1; D: NA; V: TRBV3-1; length: 12; size: many; DNA: TGTGCCAGCAGCCATAGGGGCACTGAAGCTTTCTTT; CDR3: CASSHRGTEAFF
J: TRBJ1-1; D: NA; V: TRBV5-1; length: 14; size: many; DNA: TGCGCCAGCAGCCTAGGGACGGGGAACACTGAAGCTTTCTTT; CDR3: CASSLGTGNTEAFF
J: TRBJ2-1; D: NA; V: TRBV6-6; length: 12; size: NA; DNA: TGTGCCAGCAGTTACCCATGGGGTGAGCAGTTCTTC; CDR3: CASSYPWGEQFF
J: TRBJ2-3; D: NA; V: TRBV6-5; length: 11; size: many; DNA: TGTGCCAGCGGGGCTTCTCGGACGCAGTATTTT; CDR3: CASGASRTQYF
J: TRBJ2-3; D: TRBD2; V: TRBV10-2; length: 18; size: many; DNA: TGCGCCAGCAGTGAGCCCTTGACTAGCGGGGGGACCACAGATACGCAGTATTTT; CDR3: CASSEPLTSGGTTDTQYF
J: TRBJ2-1; D: TRBD2; V: TRBV20-1; length: 13; size: many; DNA: TGCAGTGCTACTAGCGGGGGTAGGGATGAGCAGTTCTTC; CDR3: CSATSGGRDEQFF
J: TRBJ2-3; D: NA; V: TRBV5-1; length: 13; size: many; DNA: TGCGCCAGCAGCTTGGCCGCGAGAGATACGCAGTATTTT; CDR3: CASSLAARDTQYF
J: TRBJ2-1; D: NA; V: TRBV3-1; length: 16; size: many; DNA: TGTGCCAGCAGCCATCCGAGAGGCGGCTCCTACAATGAGCAGTTCTTC; CDR3: CASSHPRGGSYNEQFF
J: TRBJ2-3; D: NA; V: TRBV29-1; length: 13; size: many; DNA: TGCAGCGTTAAAAGACCCCTCACAGATACGCAGTATTTT; CDR3: CSVKRPLTDTQYF
J: TRBJ1-2; D: NA; V: TRBV10-3; length: 13; size: NA; DNA: TGTGCCATCACCCCACAGTGTGATGTTAGCTACACCTTC; CDR3: CAITPQCDVSYTF
J: TRBJ2-3; D: NA; V: TRBV9; length: 14; size: many; DNA: TGTGCCAGCAGCGTAGAGGCAGCTACAGATACGCAGTATTTT; CDR3: CASSVEAATDTQYF
J: TRBJ2-1; D: TRBD1; V: TRBV12-3/TRBV12-4; length: 15; size: many; DNA: TGTGCCAGCAGTTTGGAGAGAACAGGGGGCGGGGAGCAGTTCTTC; CDR3: CASSLERTGGGEQFF
J: TRBJ2-7; D: TRBD2; V: TRBV10-3; length: 14; size: many; DNA: TGTGCCACGGGAGCGGGGGCCCTATCCTACGAGCAGTACTTC; CDR3: CATGAGALSYEQYF
J: TRBJ2-2; D: TRBD2; V: TRBV2; length: 15; size: many; DNA: TGTGCCAGCAGTCCACTAGCGGGGAGCACCGGGGAGCTGTTTTTT; CDR3: CASSPLAGSTGELFF
J: TRBJ2-1; D: NA; V: TRBV5-1; length: 15; size: many; DNA: TGCGCCAGCAGCTTGGCGGCAGGGGCCTCCGCTGAGCAGTTCTTC; CDR3: CASSLAAGASAEQFF
J: TRBJ1-4; D: NA; V: TRBV15; length: 13; size: NA; DNA: TGTGCCACCAGCAGAGATCTCATGGAAAAACTGTTTTTT; CDR3: CATSRDLMEKLFF
J: TRBJ1-2; D: NA; V: TRBV20-1; length: 13; size: many; DNA: TGCAGTGCTAGCACGGACAGAATTTATGGCTACACCTTC; CDR3: CSASTDRIYGYTF
J: TRBJ1-1; D: NA; V: TRBV4-1; length: 13; size: many; DNA: TGCGCCAGCAGCCTTTTACAGAACACTGAAGCTTTCTTT; CDR3: CASSLLQNTEAFF
J: TRBJ1-1; D: NA; V: TRBV19; length: 11; size: many; DNA: TGTGCCAGTAGAAGGAACACTGAAGCTTTCTTT; CDR3: CASRRNTEAFF
J: TRBJ1-6; D: TRBD1; V: TRBV12-3/TRBV12-4; length: 16; size: many; DNA: TGTGCCAGCAGCGAGACCCGACAGGGCTATAATTCACCCCTCCACTTT; CDR3: CASSETRQGYNSPLHF
J: TRBJ2-1; D: TRBD1; V: TRBV29-1; length: 13; size: many; DNA: TGCAGCGCCGCCGGGACAGGGTTCGATGAGCAGTTCTTC; CDR3: CSAAGTGFDEQFF
J: TRBJ2-1; D: NA; V: TRBV5-5; length: 16; size: many; DNA: TGTGCCAGCAGCTTGGGAGTAGCCAGCTCCTACAATGAGCAGTTCTTC; CDR3: CASSLGVASSYNEQFF
J: TRBJ2-5; D: TRBD1; V: TRBV24-1; length: 15; size: many; DNA: TGTGCCACCAGCCCCCCTGGGACAGGATGGGGGACCCAGTACTTC; CDR3: CATSPPGTGWGTQYF
J: TRBJ2-7; D: NA; V: TRBV7-9; length: 14; size: many; DNA: TGTGCCAGCAGCCCCCGGACCTCCGCCGGCGAGCAGTACTTC; CDR3: CASSPRTSAGEQYF
J: TRBJ1-5; D: NA; V: TRBV5-1; length: 15; size: many; DNA: TGCGCCAGCAGTCCTGGGGATTATAGCAATCAGCCCCAGCATTTT; CDR3: CASSPGDYSNQPQHF
J: TRBJ2-1; D: TRBD2; V: TRBV6-5; length: 19; size: many; DNA: TGTGCCAGCAGTCGTGGACTAGCGGGGGGTGGCCTTTCCTACAATGAGCAGTTCTTC; CDR3: CASSRGLAGGGLSYNEQFF
J: TRBJ2-7; D: TRBD1; V: TRBV7-9; length: 13; size: many; DNA: TGTGCCAGACGCCGGGACAGGTCCTACGAGCAGTACTTC; CDR3: CARRRDRSYEQYF
J: TRBJ2-7; D: NA; V: TRBV14; length: 13; size: many; DNA: TGTGCCAGCAGCCCATTTCAGGGCTACGAGCAGTACTTC; CDR3: CASSPFQGYEQYF
J: TRBJ1-3; D: TRBD1; V: TRBV15; length: 13; size: many; DNA: TGTGCCACCTGCGCAGGGGGCACAAACACCATATATTTT; CDR3: CATCAGGTNTIYF
J: TRBJ2-1; D: NA; V: TRBV7-2; length: 14; size: many; DNA: TGTGCCAGCAGCTTAAGGAGGGGCTACAATGAGCAGTTCTTC; CDR3: CASSLRRGYNEQFF
J: TRBJ1-1; D: NA; V: TRBV20-1; length: 12; size: many; DNA: TGCAGTGCTAGAGGTGGGACCCGGGGAGCTTTCTTT; CDR3: CSARGGTRGAFF
J: TRBJ2-1; D: TRBD2; V: TRBV6-6; length: 15; size: many; DNA: TGTGCCAGCAGTTCAGGACTAGCGGCTTACAATGAGCAGTTCTTC; CDR3: CASSSGLAAYNEQFF
J: TRBJ2-1; D: TRBD2; V: TRBV20-1; length: 14; size: many; DNA: TGCAGTGCTAGACGCTCCGGGGGGTCCAATGAGCAGTTCTTC; CDR3: CSARRSGGSNEQFF
J: TRBJ1-1; D: NA; V: TRBV10-3; length: 12; size: many; DNA: TGTGCCATCAGTGTAGGGAACACTGAAGCTTTCTTT; CDR3: CAISVGNTEAFF
J: TRBJ2-5; D: TRBD2; V: TRBV4-2; length: 20; size: many; DNA: TGTGCCAGCAGCCAAGATCGGCCGGGACTAGCGGGGGGGAGACAAGAGACCCAGTACTTC; CDR3: CASSQDRPGLAGGRQETQYF
J: TRBJ2-7; D: TRBD1; V: TRBV7-9; length: 15; size: few; DNA: TGTGCCAGCAGCTCTTATCGGGACAGGGACTACGAGCAGTACTTC; CDR3: CASSSYRDRDYEQYF
J: TRBJ2-3; D: NA; V: TRBV6-5; length: 13; size: many; DNA: TGTGCCAGCAGCCCTAGTGGCACAGATACGCAGTATTTT; CDR3: CASSPSGTDTQYF
J: TRBJ1-1; D: NA; V: TRBV25-1; length: 16; size: many; DNA: TGTGCCAGCAGTGCCCGGGACGGCCGGACGAACACTGAAGCTTTCTTT; CDR3: CASSARDGRTNTEAFF
J: TRBJ2-5; D: NA; V: TRBV5-1; length: 12; size: many; DNA: TGCGCCAGCAGCTCGGTTGGAGAGACCCAGTACTTC; CDR3: CASSSVGETQYF
J: TRBJ2-1; D: NA; V: TRBV5-1; length: 14; size: many; DNA: TGCGCCAGCAGCTTCGGATGGGGTCGGAATGAGCAGTTCTTC; CDR3: CASSFGWGRNEQFF
J: TRBJ2-3; D: TRBD1; V: TRBV20-1; length: 12; size: many; DNA: TGCAGTGCCCCGGGACAGACAGATACGCAGTATTTT; CDR3: CSAPGQTDTQYF
J: TRBJ2-5; D: NA; V: TRBV3-1; length: 15; size: many; DNA: TGTGCCAGCAGCCGGGACCGTGGGCCGCAAGAGACCCAGTACTTC; CDR3: CASSRDRGPQETQYF
J: TRBJ1-4; D: NA; V: TRBV6-6; length: 14; size: many; DNA: TGTGCCAGCAGTTATGAGCAGATTAATGAAAAACTGTTTTTT; CDR3: CASSYEQINEKLFF
J: TRBJ2-5; D: TRBD2; V: TRBV24-1; length: 17; size: many; DNA: TGTGCCACCAGTGATTTGAGTAGCGGGGGGGCCGGAGAGACCCAGTACTTC; CDR3: CATSDLSSGGAGETQYF
J: TRBJ2-5; D: TRBD1; V: TRBV5-1; length: 13; size: many; DNA: TGCGCCAGCAGCACGACAGGGGTAGAGACCCAGTACTTC; CDR3: CASSTTGVETQYF